This T cell receptor beta chain was recovered during a study of cytotoxic CD8 clonotypes in ibrutinib-treated CLL. Study details: The patient breakdown showed under 12 relapsed/refractory and around 16 treatment-naive cases, with 17 IGHV unmutated. Following treatment for a median around twelve months, range 6 to 36, response samples were then taken.

Germline V CDR1 and CDR2: SGHDT, YYEEEE. The ends lost 8 bases at V and 13 bases at J; junction bases unmatched: 7. CDR3 length: 13 residues. The table came from immunoSEQ multiplex PCR; TCRdb's copy has only in-frame clones and leaves some out. The sample holds about 29,000 clones, 75% to 80% seen once. This clone appeared once. The source is a human donor with chronic lymphocytic leukemia. This chain links TRBV5-6 with TRBJ2-1; 15 bases fit TRBD2. The source material was PBMCs, sampled after 36 months of ibrutinib treatment. The CDR3 nucleotides are TGTGCCAGTGGACTAGCGGGGGGGCCGCTCCAGTTCTTC. The encoded protein is CASGLAGGPLQFF.